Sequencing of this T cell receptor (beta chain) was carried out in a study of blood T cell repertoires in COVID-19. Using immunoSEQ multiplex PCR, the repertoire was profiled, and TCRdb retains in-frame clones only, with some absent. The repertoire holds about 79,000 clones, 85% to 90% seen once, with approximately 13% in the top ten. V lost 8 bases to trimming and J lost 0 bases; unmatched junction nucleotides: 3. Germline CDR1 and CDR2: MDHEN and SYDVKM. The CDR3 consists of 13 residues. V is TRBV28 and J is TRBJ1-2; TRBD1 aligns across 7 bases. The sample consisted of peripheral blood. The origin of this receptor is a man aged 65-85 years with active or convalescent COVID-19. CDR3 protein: CASGDSTNYGYTF. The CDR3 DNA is TGTGCCAGCGGGGACAGTACTAACTATGGCTACACCTTC.